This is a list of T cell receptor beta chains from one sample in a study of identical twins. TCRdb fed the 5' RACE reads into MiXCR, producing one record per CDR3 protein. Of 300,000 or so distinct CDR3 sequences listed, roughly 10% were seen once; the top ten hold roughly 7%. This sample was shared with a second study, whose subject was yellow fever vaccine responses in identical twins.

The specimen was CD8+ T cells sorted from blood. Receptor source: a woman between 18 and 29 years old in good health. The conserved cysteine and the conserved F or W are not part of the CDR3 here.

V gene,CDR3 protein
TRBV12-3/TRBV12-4,ASTTQRDTIY
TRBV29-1,SVRFRDTYEQY
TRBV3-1,ASRHRGVHEKLF
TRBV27,ASSVRTAYQETQY
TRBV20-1,SALGLAGSGAKNIQY
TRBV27,ASSQDGLPSNQPQH
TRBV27,ASSLLSTGAQTGELF
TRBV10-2,ASSDDRGYEQY
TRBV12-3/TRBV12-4,ASSPISGGAAGELF
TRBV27,ASGSFPGRQETQY
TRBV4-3,ASSQGSSGAYNEQF
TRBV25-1,ASSTDTQY
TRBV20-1,SARVLSLHNEQF
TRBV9,ASSVAQGWDEQY
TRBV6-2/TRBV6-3,ASSPDLYYNEQF
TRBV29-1,SVEDFREAMDTEAF
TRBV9,ASSVEPQTLRNTIY
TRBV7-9,ASSPTPRLSSYEQY
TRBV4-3,ASSLSRGLADTQY
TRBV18,ASSPPGAGTEAF
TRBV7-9,ASSRPGQRYNEQF
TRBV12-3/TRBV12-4,ASSPGLAGGLQY
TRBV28,ASSFGSSTDTQY
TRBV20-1,SASGTGGDQPQH
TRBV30,AWSVGGIGGYT
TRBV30,AWSEVSGTDTQY
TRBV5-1,ASSGTGGGTEAF
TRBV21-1,ASSVGKNIQY
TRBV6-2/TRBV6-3,ASIGTANTGELF
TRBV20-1,SARDPNWGEQY
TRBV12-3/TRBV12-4,ASSSPSGGTLTDTQY
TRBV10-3,AMMTGQGGEQY
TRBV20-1,SANDLAGVGNEQF
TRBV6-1,ASSAGILSSYEQY
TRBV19,ASSIDGGYT
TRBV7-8,ASSSRSGSSFNEQF
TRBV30,AWSESSYNEQF
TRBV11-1,ASSAAINEQF
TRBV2,ASSEWQGSTDTQY
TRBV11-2,ASSWAGQDQETQY
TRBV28,ASSLLQGASNYGYT
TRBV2,ASSGNDWSSYNEQF
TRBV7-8,ASSPEIPERQQY
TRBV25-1,ASSLSSRVDEQY
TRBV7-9,ATGQGNQPQH
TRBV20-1,SARDLNPSYEQY
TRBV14,ASSQAASFFSSTDTQY
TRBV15,ATKRTSGKETQY
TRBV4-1,ASSVRDPDAGELF
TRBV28,ASSSADNYKELF
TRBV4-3,ASSQDRVDEKLF
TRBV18,ASSPSDGGFSSYEQY
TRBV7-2,ASSLFRTGGAF
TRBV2,ASSEAAGGPNEQF
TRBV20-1,SARVRGQTYEQY
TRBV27,ASTQGQEYNSPLH
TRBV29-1,SVVGDFGQGVRDEQF
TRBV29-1,SATGQFANTGELF
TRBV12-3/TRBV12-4,ASSFGSRDGYT
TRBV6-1,ASRHIDREFPPLH